The 9 T cell receptor beta chains listed next were all sequenced from one sample in a study of shared clonotypes between healthy human individuals. TCRdb keeps only in-frame clones here, not all; method: immunoSEQ multiplex PCR. The sample lists about 2.1 million clones; 93% were seen once. CD45RO-negative cells were positively selected for CCR7, leaving out terminally differentiated effector memory CD45RA+ cells. The sequenced material came from naive CD8+ T cells from PBMCs. The source is a man aged 18 to 29 in good health. Some clones in this sample may be carry-over from other donors' samples.

The chain combines TRBV29-1 with TRBJ2-3; tentatively, D is TRBD1 or TRBD2 (5 bases each). Trimming cost V 7 bases and J 0 bases, with 5 bases left between them. CDR3 size: 11 residues. CDR1 and CDR2 (germline): SQVTM, ANQGSEA. This chain's CDR3 is CSGDSTDTQYF. Here the CDR3 DNA reads TGCAGCGGGGACAGCACAGATACGCAGTATTTT.

The DNA for the CDR3 is TGCGCCAGTTCAAATTTCGCCACTGAAGCTTTCTTT. It encodes CASSNFATEAFF. The chain links TRBV4-1 to TRBJ1-1; D ambiguous. The CDR3 has 12 amino acids. Trimming stripped 9 bases from V and 4 bases from J, with 12 bases between. Germline lookup yields CDR1 MGHRA and CDR2 YSYEKL.

This chain joins TRBV2 and TRBJ1-2; D is perhaps TRBD1 (5 bases). V was cut by 10 bases and J by 4 bases, with 16 bases left in between. There are 13 residues in the CDR3. Germline V gene lookup returns CDR1 SNHLY and CDR2 FYNNEI. The CDR3 DNA sequence: TGTGCCACCCTTCGGGGGGTTGGCTATGGCTACACCTTC. Translated, it gives CATLRGVGYGYTF.

J is TRBJ1-5 and V is TRBV28; D not resolved. The CDR3 covers 16 residues. Germline V lookup: CDR1 MDHEN, CDR2 SYDVKM. The V and J ends lost 5 bases and 4 bases respectively, with 18 bases between them. The CDR3 region is CASSPRRVVANQPQHF. The CDR3 DNA is TGTGCCAGCAGTCCGCGGAGGGTGGTGGCAAATCAGCCCCAGCATTTT.

The CDR3 loop is CASSHRGPTEAFF. CDR3 nucleotides: TGTGCCAGCAGTCACAGGGGGCCCACTGAAGCTTTCTTT. The rearrangement joins TRBV6-6 to TRBJ1-1; 9 nucleotides agree with TRBD1. The V and J ends lost 5 bases and 4 bases, in that order; junction bases with no gene match: 2. Germline V gene lookup returns CDR1 MNHNY and CDR2 SVGAGI (reference sequence). The CDR3 covers 13 residues.

This rearrangement joins TRBV7-9 to TRBJ2-2, with 7 bases fitting TRBD2. J was trimmed by 3 bases and V by 4 bases; bases with no gene match: 11. Per the germline V gene, CDR1 is SEHNR and CDR2 is FQNEAQ (reference sequence). This CDR3 spans 17 amino acids. The CDR3 loop reads CASSSSVREVDTGELFF. In DNA form, the CDR3 reads TGTGCCAGCAGCTCGTCAGTTCGGGAGGTCGACACCGGGGAGCTGTTTTTT. The full variable domain, rest sourced from reference TRBV7-9 and TRBJ2-2, is DTGVSQNPRHKITKRGQNVTFRCDPISEHNRLYWYRQTLGQGPEFLTYFQNEAQLEKSRLLSDRFSAERPKGSFSTLEIQRTEQGDSAMYLCASSSSVREVDTGELFFGEGSRLTVL.

The chain recombines TRBV7-6 with TRBJ1-4; 7 bases align to TRBD1. The CDR3 length is 15 residues. Per germline, CDR1 SGHVS and CDR2 FNYEAQ. V gave up 8 bases and J gave up 5 bases; unmatched junction bases: 11. Written as DNA, the CDR3 is TGTGCCAGCTGTCTAGGAGGGGGCGCGAATGAAAAACTGTTTTTT. Encoded protein: CASCLGGGANEKLFF.

V and J are TRBV4-1 and TRBJ2-3; D ambiguous. Germline V gene sequence: CDR1 MGHRA, CDR2 YSYEKL. Trimming cost V 2 bases and J 5 bases, with 5 bases left between them. This CDR3 has 12 residues. CDR3 residues: CASSQKLDTQYF. CDR3 DNA: TGCGCCAGCAGCCAAAAGTTAGATACGCAGTATTTT.

V is TRBV10-2 and J is TRBJ2-1, with D possibly being TRBD2 (6 bases). In germline, CDR1 is WSHSY, CDR2 SAAADI. The CDR3 runs 12 residues. V gave up 7 bases and J gave up 7 bases, with 11 bases separating them. In DNA form, the CDR3 reads TGCGCCAGCAAGGGCCGGGGGAATGAGCAGTTCTTC. It encodes CASKGRGNEQFF.